These T cell receptor beta chains were read from a single sample in a study of T cell repertoires in cytomegalovirus infection. Their recognized antigens are unknown. TCRdb reanalysed the reads using MiXCR and keeps one entry per CDR3 protein. The sample consists of approximately 100,000 distinct CDR3 sequences, about 30% of them appearing once. This specimen was CD8+ T cells from cultured PBMCs, taken from culture after CMV antigen stimulation. The receptors were gathered from a human donor in good health (CMV status not recorded). Some clones in this sample may be carry-over from other donors' samples. Each CDR3 is given without its conserved first and last residue. The order of the fields is clone size, J gene, V gene, CDR3 protein. Some rows have no size entry. The others give once, few or many, or a class for an expanded clone.

clone_size: -
j_call: TRBJ1-1
v_call: TRBV5-5
cdr3_aa: ASSPEDTLEAF

clone_size: -
j_call: TRBJ2-3
v_call: TRBV28
cdr3_aa: ATLADTDTQY

clone_size: few
j_call: TRBJ2-7
v_call: TRBV19
cdr3_aa: ASGQLYEQY

clone_size: few
j_call: TRBJ1-6
v_call: TRBV6-5
cdr3_aa: ASRQGGGNSPLH

clone_size: many
j_call: TRBJ2-3
v_call: TRBV28
cdr3_aa: ASTPLGTGDYPSTDTQY

clone_size: few
j_call: TRBJ1-4
v_call: TRBV4-1
cdr3_aa: ASSQEEGPGQNEKLF

clone_size: few
j_call: TRBJ1-2
v_call: TRBV27
cdr3_aa: ASSPLRQIDYGYT

clone_size: many
j_call: TRBJ2-3
v_call: TRBV6-2/TRBV6-3
cdr3_aa: ASSYSWREDTQY

clone_size: few
j_call: TRBJ2-1
v_call: TRBV6-2/TRBV6-3
cdr3_aa: ASRYLGGQADNEQF

clone_size: many
j_call: TRBJ1-3
v_call: TRBV6-1
cdr3_aa: ASSLGQSSGNTIY

clone_size: -
j_call: TRBJ1-4
v_call: TRBV29-1
cdr3_aa: SVYWTGTNEKLF

clone_size: many
j_call: TRBJ1-5
v_call: TRBV7-2
cdr3_aa: ASSLGDGYQPQH

clone_size: -
j_call: TRBJ2-1
v_call: TRBV6-1
cdr3_aa: ASSASGLAGVSYNEQF

clone_size: -
j_call: TRBJ1-5
v_call: TRBV19
cdr3_aa: ASSIHSIDRANQPQH

clone_size: -
j_call: TRBJ1-2
v_call: TRBV5-4
cdr3_aa: ASSLEGGRALNGYT

clone_size: few
j_call: TRBJ2-1
v_call: TRBV7-9
cdr3_aa: ADDSYNEQF

clone_size: few
j_call: TRBJ2-5
v_call: TRBV7-9
cdr3_aa: ASSLAQGETQY

clone_size: -
j_call: TRBJ2-1
v_call: TRBV7-9
cdr3_aa: ASSLILAGNNEQF

clone_size: many
j_call: TRBJ2-5
v_call: TRBV7-2
cdr3_aa: ASSLTPGRAQY

clone_size: few
j_call: TRBJ1-1
v_call: TRBV5-6
cdr3_aa: ASSLDSVGYVTEAF

clone_size: -
j_call: TRBJ2-1
v_call: TRBV27
cdr3_aa: ASSPSGRGQGEQF

clone_size: -
j_call: TRBJ2-1
v_call: TRBV12-3/TRBV12-4
cdr3_aa: ASSPPPALGSYNEQF

clone_size: few
j_call: TRBJ2-7
v_call: TRBV19
cdr3_aa: ASSIPGLSYEQY

clone_size: few
j_call: TRBJ2-1
v_call: TRBV6-4
cdr3_aa: ASSETSGGGNNEQF

clone_size: few
j_call: TRBJ2-2
v_call: TRBV27
cdr3_aa: ASSMNTGELF

clone_size: -
j_call: TRBJ1-2
v_call: TRBV2
cdr3_aa: ASSDHKAPGYT

clone_size: few
j_call: TRBJ1-5
v_call: TRBV6-5
cdr3_aa: ASSPVGGANQPQH

clone_size: -
j_call: TRBJ2-1
v_call: TRBV11-1
cdr3_aa: ASSWGAGQYNEQF

clone_size: -
j_call: TRBJ1-2
v_call: TRBV20-1
cdr3_aa: SAREGSYYGYT

clone_size: -
j_call: TRBJ1-1
v_call: TRBV19
cdr3_aa: ASRFGTRLTEAF

clone_size: -
j_call: TRBJ2-5
v_call: TRBV19
cdr3_aa: ASSPWEGETQY

clone_size: few
j_call: TRBJ2-5
v_call: TRBV24-1
cdr3_aa: ATRYGVGRRTQY

clone_size: -
j_call: TRBJ1-4
v_call: TRBV4-1
cdr3_aa: ASSQGQGHRNEKLF

clone_size: -
j_call: TRBJ1-6
v_call: TRBV5-4
cdr3_aa: ASSLGRDLWDNSPLH

clone_size: few
j_call: TRBJ1-6
v_call: TRBV6-5
cdr3_aa: ASSTSDRGLSSYNSPLH

clone_size: few
j_call: TRBJ2-7
v_call: TRBV27
cdr3_aa: ASSLSTGDEQY

clone_size: once
j_call: TRBJ2-7
v_call: TRBV5-4
cdr3_aa: ASSLGTGGHEQY

clone_size: -
j_call: TRBJ1-2
v_call: TRBV29-1
cdr3_aa: SVEEVRNYGYT

clone_size: once
j_call: TRBJ1-2
v_call: TRBV10-3
cdr3_aa: AISDPGQVLYGYT

clone_size: -
j_call: TRBJ1-5
v_call: TRBV4-3
cdr3_aa: ASSPGTGNQPQH

clone_size: -
j_call: TRBJ1-1
v_call: TRBV19
cdr3_aa: ASKGGTVAF